This record covers a single T cell receptor (beta chain). The data stem from a study of STAT5B mutations in CD4+ large granular lymphocyte leukemia. The germline V gene has CDR1 MGHRA and CDR2 YSYEKL. The CDR3 contains 15 residues. Trimming cost V 4 bases and J 2 bases, with 11 bases left between them. Some clones are missing from TCRdb's copy, which holds only in-frame ones; the method was immunoSEQ multiplex PCR. The sample yields tens of thousands of clones, roughly 81% seen once. J is TRBJ2-2 and V is TRBV4-1; either TRBD1 or TRBD2 may fit D (5 bases each). This TCR derives from a human donor in good health. Material for sequencing was CD4+ T cells from blood buffy coats. DNA of the CDR3: TGCGCCAGCAGCCCATGGGACCTCAACACCGGGGAGCTGTTTTTT. Protein: CASSPWDLNTGELFF.